This T cell receptor beta chain was identified during a study of cytomegalovirus exposure and HLA in healthy donors (TCRdb year 2017). For the wider study: In an earlier analysis of 587 of the donors, roughly 300 Gb of sequence data and 90 million to 120 million unique TCR beta sequences from approximately 180 million T cells were reported. Every discovery cohort repertoire had been produced on one sequencing platform. An earlier analysis of approximately 500 of the donors applied high-throughput TCR beta sequencing to assess whether each TCR beta V gene segment acted as functional or pseudogenic. The T cell repertoires of about 700 subjects were profiled by immunosequencing and related to cytomegalovirus serostatus. Among around 400 genotyped donors of the cohort, an average of approximately 240,000 unique TCR beta nucleotide sequences was sequenced per donor, of which roughly 18% were non-productive. Of the roughly 400 genotyped donors, around 81% fell in the genetic ancestry cluster associated with self-reported Caucasian donors. A later analysis re-examined previously published TCR beta repertoires from over 500 donors and added high-resolution HLA genotyping to investigate patterns of TCR occurrence. High-throughput TCR immunosequencing, statistical association of individual TCRs with disease status, and machine learning were combined to predict cytomegalovirus infection status. Four or five DR-DQ haplotypes were handled as single units for association and clustering because linkage in the cohort was strong. Rather than drawing on any new phenotypic data, the later analysis identified candidate immune exposures from TCR beta sequences and the way those sequences occurred across donors. Class I and class II HLA loci were covered by the typing at four-digit resolution. In addition to the first cohort of 666 subjects, a separate validation cohort of 130 or so different subjects was used. In a later genetic analysis, genome-wide SNP genotypes for about 60% of the 666 donors were used, and that subset was treated as a discovery cohort. The number of typed donors differed by locus: about 629-630 for A, B, C, DRB1 and DQB1; roughly 510 for DQA1; roughly 600 for DPA1; and some 470 for DPB1. Donor age, sex, ethnicity and CMV serostatus were collected together with the repertoire data. About 300 gigabases of sequencing data and 78 million or so unique TCR sequences were included in an early release covering around 650 HLA-typed donors. The study aimed to test whether signatures of past pathogen exposure could be identified by cataloging public T cell receptors.

In total, about 650 healthy bone marrow donors made up the cohort. Cohort members were all nominally healthy when sampled, although unrecorded immune exposures were likely present. The donor was CMV seronegative and was included in the group of hundreds of seronegative cohort members. Each donor provided a peripheral blood sample, and peripheral blood mononuclear cells were used for TCR beta sequencing. Genomic DNA extraction from the blood cell samples was performed with the Qiagen DNeasy Blood Extraction Kit. Receptor amplification or capture employed the immunoSEQ multiplex PCR assay. For the multiplex PCR, a mixture combining 60 forward primers for TCR Vbeta segments and 13 reverse primers for TCR Jbeta segments was used. The CDR3 region of rearranged TCR beta genes was amplified from genomic DNA by a multiplex PCR assay. The amplified TCR beta libraries were sequenced on the Illumina HiSeq System as 87-base-pair reads. The authors processed their data as follows. A later analysis tallied 75 million to 95 million unique TCR beta chains across the 666 repertoires, and about 12 million of those chains were shared by two or more donors. To remove PCR and sequencing errors, raw reads were error-corrected and collapsed into unique sequences using a nearest-neighbor algorithm that merged closely related sequences. Alignment of CDR3 sequences to IMGT reference sequences was used to assign V, D and J gene segments. For a sequence to be retained, at least a six-nucleotide match to both a V gene segment and a J gene segment was required. A rearrangement counted as productive if the CDR3 had no stop codons and remained in frame with V and J, and every other rearrangement counted as non-productive. CDR3 was defined according to IMGT convention as the region running from the second conserved V-encoded cysteine to the conserved J-encoded phenylalanine. Sequences without an unambiguous match to a single V gene segment were excluded from the earlier analysis of about 630 of the donors. An earlier analysis of a few hundred of the donors called V segments functional above 56.7% productive rearrangements and segregating when the between-donor standard deviation exceeded 5%. A statistical classification framework was built to diagnose cytomegalovirus status from the catalog of TCR beta chain sequences. V and J gene assignment, in a later analysis, came from comparing TCR nucleotide sequences with IMGT/GENE-DB human TR gene sequences. A later analysis assigned CDR3 sequences and most-parsimonious VDJ recombination scenarios with the TCRdist pipeline. In a later analysis, each TCR beta chain was defined by its CDR3 amino acid sequence together with its V-gene family, and reads lacking a unique V-gene family were excluded. As a way to deal with suspected cross-contamination and a sequencing artifact, a later analysis dropped hundreds of nucleotide sequences that were highly shared and had low generation probability. For each public chain, a later analysis derived a clonal expansion index from normalized ranks of inferred template counts within each repertoire. Generation probabilities in a later analysis came from a VDJ recombination model fitted to out-of-frame rearrangements, and those results were checked against IGoR. Hypergeometric tests were used in a later analysis to score TCR-TCR, TCR-HLA and TCR-CMV co-occurrence, with a repertoire-size bias correction applied to the TCR pairs. A later analysis estimated false discovery rates by permuting HLA or CMV assignments 20 times. In a later analysis, co-occurring TCRs were grouped using DBSCAN, with TCRdist sequence similarity added in when clustering inside HLA-allele-positive subsets. Co-occurrence clustering excluded repertoires with fewer than 30,000 or more than 120,000 public chains, plus five with anomalous nucleotide sharing. The table comes from immuneACCESS by way of TCRdb, which keeps in-frame sequences with V and J called. Part of the clones is missing from these tables; in studies checked, under half for an unresolved V gene and the rest for unknown reasons. Clonal size and the V and J genes are those of that table, whereas D and trimming came from the DNA. This sample holds 150,000 to 200,000 clones; around 80% were observed only once. The ten largest clones add up to approximately 2% of the sample.

CDR1 SEHNR and CDR2 FQNEAQ are derived from the germline V gene (reference sequence). The CDR3 measures 14 amino acids from cysteine to phenylalanine. Left in the record is the CDR3 DNA by itself, 42 bases read in frame from the first base. Study-wide conclusions, independent of this receptor: An association between a missense DCLRE1C variant and V-gene and J-gene trimming of TCR beta chains was found in a later genetic analysis and replicated in an independent cohort. Linkage disequilibrium might explain the correlated functional status among segregating V segments, but an unknown experimental factor could not be excluded. A few of the identified cytomegalovirus-associated TCR beta chains were confirmed in vitro to be specific for cytomegalovirus antigens. The only immune exposure information available for the cohort was CMV serostatus. Presence/absence analyses assumed roughly uniform sequencing depth across donors, an assumption that may not hold. The study gave a list of some 150 TCR beta chains associated with cytomegalovirus. A later genetic analysis reported fewer N-insertions in productive TCRs among donors in an Asian-associated ancestry cluster than the roughly 670-donor mean. The authors suggested that the approach could potentially be generalized to other disease states and immunological phenotypes. Because counts were too low, some 16 rarely observed V segments, including chromosome 9 orphons, were excluded from the earlier analysis of some 540 of the donors. Several of the top co-occurrence clusters appeared to be linked to parvovirus B19, influenza, CMV and Epstein-Barr virus, according to a later analysis. The classifier was reported to diagnose cytomegalovirus status with high specificity and sensitivity in both the original cohort and the validation cohort. Some IMGT-functional V segments, including TRBV6-2 and TRBV6-3, could not be told apart with the 87-base-pair reads, so those segments were excluded. An earlier analysis of around 500 of the donors showed that most TCR beta V segments appeared in productive rearrangements either about 87% or about 30% of the time, which broadly matched IMGT annotations. While some public TCRs were present in many individuals, most TCR sequences turned up only very rarely across donors. Strong co-occurrence of HLA alleles, especially DR and DQ, made assigning TCR associations to individual alleles difficult. This cohort had only TCR beta chains sequenced, and the lack of alpha or paired-chain data limited which features could be detected. Because HLA typing was missing for some donors at each locus, association tests included only the typed subset. Specific HLA alleles were associated with 15,000 to 20,000 TCR beta sequences at a false discovery rate of 0.05 in a later analysis. In a later analysis, TCR association rates were found to vary across HLA loci, with the most associated TCRs seen for DRB1 alleles and the fewest for HLA-C alleles. A group of highly shared sequence variants was considered likely to be a technical artifact of the sequencing pipeline. A further reported finding was that TCR beta sequences accurately predicted the HLA-A and HLA-B alleles for most subjects in the first cohort. Compared with equally common non-associated chains, HLA-associated TCR beta chains in a later analysis were more clonally expanded and had lower generation probabilities. A later analysis found that most CMV-associated TCR beta chains appeared HLA-restricted, with HLA associations seemingly driven largely by CMV exposure.

This clone was seen a single time. It has no known antigen specificity. A read error may produce the germline difference seen at one junction end. Recombination joined TRBV7-9 with TRBJ2-2; TRBD1 could be the D gene, as 8 bases match. Sequencing was done on a sample of PBMCs. The TCR comes from a woman aged 25 to 39 in good health and CMV-seronegative. The CDR3 protein is CSSSGTGHTGELFF. The base sequence is TGTTCCAGCAGCGGGACAGGCCACACCGGGGAGCTGTTTTTT.